Described below is a single TCR beta chain sequence and its context. Antigen unknown. This entry comes from a study of cytomegalovirus exposure and HLA in healthy donors. Across the whole study: A subsequent analysis reported that the 100 to 150 validation repertoires were produced on the same platform that had also been used for the roughly 700 first-cohort repertoires. General study findings and limits: Testing in vitro showed a few CMV-associated chains specific for CMV antigens. Listed as cytomegalovirus-associated were 150 or so TCR beta chains.

The table came from immunoSEQ multiplex PCR; TCRdb's copy has only in-frame clones and leaves some out. The table includes approximately 210,000 clones, around 88% detected once. The germline V gene has CDR1 MNHEY and CDR2 SMNVEV (reference sequence). This CDR3 contains 14 residues. Deletions cut 4 bases from V and 5 bases from J, with 15 bases between. The sequence came from a woman between 18 and 30 years old in good health and CMV-seronegative. The V and J genes are TRBV27 and TRBJ2-7, with a tentative D call TRBD1 (6 bases). What was sequenced was PBMCs. The CDR3 bases are TGTGCCAGCAGTTCTTCAGGGGTGGGCAACGAGCAGTACTTC. Amino acids: CASSSSGVGNEQYF.